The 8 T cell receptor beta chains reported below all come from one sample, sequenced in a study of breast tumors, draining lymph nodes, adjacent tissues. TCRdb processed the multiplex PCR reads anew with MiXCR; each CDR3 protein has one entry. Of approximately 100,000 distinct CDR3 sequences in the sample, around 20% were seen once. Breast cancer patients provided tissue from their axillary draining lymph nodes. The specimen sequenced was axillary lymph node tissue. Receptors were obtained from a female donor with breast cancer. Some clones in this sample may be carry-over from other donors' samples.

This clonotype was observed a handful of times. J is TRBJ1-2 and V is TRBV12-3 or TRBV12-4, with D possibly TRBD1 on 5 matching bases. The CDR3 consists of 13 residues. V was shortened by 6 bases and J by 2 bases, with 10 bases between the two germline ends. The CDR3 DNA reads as TGTGCCAGCAGCCCAGGGCGAAACTATGGCTACACCTTC. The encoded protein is CASSPGRNYGYTF.

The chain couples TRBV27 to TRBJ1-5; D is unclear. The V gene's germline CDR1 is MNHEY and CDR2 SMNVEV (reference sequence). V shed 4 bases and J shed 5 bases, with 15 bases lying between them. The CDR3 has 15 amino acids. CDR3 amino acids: CASSSTGYPDQPQHF. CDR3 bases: TGTGCCAGCAGTTCTACCGGCTATCCAGATCAGCCCCAGCATTTT.

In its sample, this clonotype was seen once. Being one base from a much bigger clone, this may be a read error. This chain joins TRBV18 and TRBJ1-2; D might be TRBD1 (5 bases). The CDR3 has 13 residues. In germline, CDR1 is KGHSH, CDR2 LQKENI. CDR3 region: CAGSRLDISGYTF. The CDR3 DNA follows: TGTGCCGGCTCACGCCTGGACATCTCTGGCTACACCTTC.

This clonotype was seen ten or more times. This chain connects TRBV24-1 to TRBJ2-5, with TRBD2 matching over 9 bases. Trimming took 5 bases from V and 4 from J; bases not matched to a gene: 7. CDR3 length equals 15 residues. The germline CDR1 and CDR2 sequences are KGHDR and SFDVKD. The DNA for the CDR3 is TGTGCCACCAGTGTTGGCGGGGGGGCGGGAGAGACCCAGTACTTC. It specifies CATSVGGGAGETQYF.

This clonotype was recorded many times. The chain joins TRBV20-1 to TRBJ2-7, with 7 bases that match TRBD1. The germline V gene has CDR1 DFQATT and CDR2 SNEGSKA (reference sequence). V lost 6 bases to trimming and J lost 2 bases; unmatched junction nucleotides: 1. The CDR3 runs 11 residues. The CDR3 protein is CSAQGAYEQYF. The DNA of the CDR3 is TGCAGTGCCCAGGGGGCCTACGAGCAGTACTTC.

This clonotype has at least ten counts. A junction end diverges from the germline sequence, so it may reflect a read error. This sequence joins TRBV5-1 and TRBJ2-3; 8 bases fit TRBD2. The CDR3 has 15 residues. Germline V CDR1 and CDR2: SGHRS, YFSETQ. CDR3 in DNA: TGCGCCAGCAGCAGAACCGGCGGGAGGATAGATACGCCGTATTTT. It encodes CASSRTGGRIDTPYF.

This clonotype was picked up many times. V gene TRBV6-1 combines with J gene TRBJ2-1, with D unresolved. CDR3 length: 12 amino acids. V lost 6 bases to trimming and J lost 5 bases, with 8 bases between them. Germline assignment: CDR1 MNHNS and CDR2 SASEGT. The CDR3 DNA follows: TGTGCCAGCAGAACTAAGAACAATGAGCAGTTCTTC. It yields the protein CASRTKNNEQFF.

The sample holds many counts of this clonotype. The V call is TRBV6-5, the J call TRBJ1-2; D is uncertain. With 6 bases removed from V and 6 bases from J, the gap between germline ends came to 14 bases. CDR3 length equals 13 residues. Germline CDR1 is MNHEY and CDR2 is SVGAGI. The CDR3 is CASSRSEGHGYTF. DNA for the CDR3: TGTGCCAGCAGCCGCAGCGAGGGCCATGGCTACACCTTC.